These 25 T cell receptor beta chains came from one sample sequenced in a study of T-cell memory formation after mild COVID-19. MiXCR, applied by TCRdb to the 5' RACE reads, yields one record per CDR3 protein. The sample carries roughly 370,000 distinct CDR3 sequences, 15% to 20% recorded once. Sequencing was carried out using PBMCs or a T cell subset sorted from them (not recorded which). These receptors were obtained from a man aged 18 to 35 who had mild COVID-19 (a few samples of this study predate the infection). Cell type and time point are not known.

This clonotype was recorded a few times. The chain links TRBV4-2 to TRBJ2-7, with 8 positions matching TRBD2. The germline V gene encodes CDR1 LGHNA and CDR2 YNFKEQ. The CDR3 is 15 amino acids. With 5 bases clipped from V and 3 bases from J, the junction kept 9 bases outside the gene matches. The CDR3 bases are TGTGCCAGCAGCGGAAGCGGGGGACCTCTCTACGAGCAGTACTTC. Protein product: CASSGSGGPLYEQYF.

This chain connects TRBV4-2 to TRBJ1-1; D is ambiguous. CDR1 and CDR2 (germline): LGHNA, YNFKEQ. V was clipped by 0 bases and J by 0 bases, with 8 bases between them. The CDR3 has 15 amino acids. CDR3 coding DNA: TGTGCCAGCAGCCAAGATGAGTTCGTGAACACTGAAGCTTTCTTT. Translation: CASSQDEFVNTEAFF.

This clonotype was observed many times. This chain joins TRBV7-9 and TRBJ1-1; tentative D call: TRBD1 (6 bases). CDR1 is SEHNR and CDR2 is FQNEAQ in the germline V gene (reference sequence). Trimming took 5 bases from V and 8 from J, leaving 9 bases between them. The CDR3 runs to 11 residues. The DNA for the CDR3 is TGTGCCAGCAGCCTGGACAGCGAAGCTTTCTTT. Translated: CASSLDSEAFF. Filled out from reference TRBV7-9 and TRBJ1-1, the complete variable domain reads DTGVSQNPRHKITKRGQNVTFRCDPISEHNRLYWYRQTLGQGPEFLTYFQNEAQLEKSRLLSDRFSAERPKGSFSTLEIQRTEQGDSAMYLCASSLDSEAFFGQGTRLTVV.

The gene calls are TRBV5-6 and TRBJ2-5; 8 positions agree with TRBD1. CDR3 length: 14 residues. Germline lookup yields CDR1 SGHDT and CDR2 YYEEEE. Trimming at V came to 4 bases and at J to 7 bases, leaving 9 bases not matched to a gene. The CDR3 reads CASSPRTGSGTQYF. Written as DNA, the CDR3 is TGTGCCAGCAGCCCTCGGACAGGGAGCGGGACCCAGTACTTC.

This clonotype was found a few times. V is TRBV5-1 and J is TRBJ2-5; D call uncertain. V was shortened by 2 bases and J by 2 bases, with 10 bases between the two germline ends. From germline, CDR1 is SGHRS and CDR2 YFSETQ. This CDR3 comprises 14 residues. The CDR3 reads CASSFPTVQETQYF. The CDR3 DNA is TGCGCCAGCAGCTTTCCAACAGTACAAGAGACCCAGTACTTC.

In regard to this clonotype: This may come from a read error, since a much larger clone is one base off. The CDR3: CASSPTSELGGKGEQFF. CDR3 DNA sequence: TGTGCCAGCAGCCCGACCAGCGAGCTGGGGGGCAAGGGTGAGCAGTTCTTC. The chain uses TRBV7-2 and TRBJ2-1; either TRBD1 or TRBD2 may supply D (6 bases each). Germline V gene sequence: CDR1 SGHTA, CDR2 FQGNSA. This CDR3 comprises 17 residues. V was cut by 5 bases and J by 9 bases, with 26 bases left in between.

In its sample, this clonotype was seen a few times. The rearrangement links TRBV6-2 or TRBV6-3 to TRBJ1-5; D gene uncertain. V was trimmed by 2 bases and J by 3 bases, leaving 8 bases between them. CDR1 is MNHEY and CDR2 is SVGEGT in the germline V gene. CDR3 length: 14 residues. Here the CDR3 reads CASSYAELNQPQHF. The CDR3, as DNA: TGTGCCAGCAGTTACGCGGAACTCAATCAGCCCCAGCATTTT.

The V and J genes are TRBV4-1 and TRBJ1-1; D not certain. Per the germline V gene, CDR1 is MGHRA and CDR2 is YSYEKL. The V end lost 0 bases, the J end lost 1 base, and 9 bases lay between the germline ends. CDR3 size: 15 residues. This CDR3 reads CASSQDSLGNTEAFF. Written as DNA, the CDR3 is TGCGCCAGCAGCCAAGATAGCCTGGGGAACACTGAAGCTTTCTTT.

The rearrangement joins TRBV5-1 to TRBJ2-3; possibly TRBD2 for D (6 bases). Per germline, CDR1 SGHRS and CDR2 YFSETQ. The CDR3 consists of 14 residues. The ends were cut back, 5 bases at V and 0 bases at J, with 10 bases in the middle. CDR3 DNA: TGCGCCAGCAGGGAGGGATTTAGCACAGATACGCAGTATTTT. Residues: CASREGFSTDTQYF.

This clonotype turned up a few times. The chain has TRBV3-1 and TRBJ1-1; tentatively, D is TRBD1 (6 bases). The CDR3 extends over 13 amino acids. Trimming took 4 bases from V and 6 from J, leaving 12 bases between them. Germline values: CDR1 LGHDT, CDR2 YNNKEL (reference sequence). The CDR3 bases are TGTGCCAGCAGCCTAGAGAGGGGGGCTGAAGCTTTCTTT. Protein: CASSLERGAEAFF.

The chain employs TRBV6-1 and TRBJ2-7; no clear D gene. V was shortened by 7 bases and J by 6 bases, with 16 bases between the two germline ends. Germline V gene lookup returns CDR1 MNHNS and CDR2 SASEGT. CDR3 length: 13 amino acids. CDR3 in DNA: TGTGCCAGCACCCGTCATCCGACCGGCGAGCAGTACTTC. Translation gives CASTRHPTGEQYF.

The chain links TRBV7-2 to TRBJ2-7; 9 bases line up with TRBD2. Looked up from germline, CDR1 is SGHTA and CDR2 is FQGNSA. The CDR3 spans 15 residues. Trimming at V came to 5 bases and at J to 2 bases, leaving 7 bases not matched to a gene. CDR3 nucleotides: TGTGCCAGCAGCCCCGTGGCTAGCGGGGCCTACGAGCAGTACTTC. Its translation is CASSPVASGAYEQYF.

This clonotype was detected only a few times. The chain carries TRBV7-2 and TRBJ1-1, with D possibly TRBD1 on 6 matching bases. This CDR3 is built from 15 residues. Trimming shortened V by 4 bases and J by 1 base, and 13 bases separated the two germline ends. Germline lookup yields CDR1 SGHTA and CDR2 FQGNSA. The CDR3 bases are TGTGCCAGCAGCTACCTCGGGGGCGCGAACACTGAAGCTTTCTTT. Its translation is CASSYLGGANTEAFF.

This clonotype was recorded a few times. This rearrangement joins TRBV18 to TRBJ2-7; D not certain. The germline V gene has CDR1 KGHSH and CDR2 LQKENI. CDR3 length: 12 residues. V lost 5 bases to trimming and J lost 3 bases, with 8 bases between them. CDR3 region: CASSTANYEQYV. As DNA, the CDR3 is TGTGCCAGCTCAACCGCAAACTACGAGCAGTACGTC.

There are a few counts of this clonotype. The chain has TRBV12-3 or TRBV12-4 and TRBJ2-3; D is possibly TRBD1 or TRBD2 (5 bases each). The CDR3 loop spans 16 amino acids. The germline V and J ends were trimmed by 5 bases and 0 bases, with 15 bases remaining between them. CDR3 in amino acids: CASSPGPGLSTDTQYF. In DNA, the CDR3 is TGTGCCAGCAGTCCCGGACCGGGGCTAAGCACAGATACGCAGTATTTT.

This clonotype has only a few counts. V gene TRBV5-1 combines with J gene TRBJ2-5, with TRBD1 matching 10 bases. The germline V gene has CDR1 SGHRS and CDR2 YFSETQ. The CDR3 has 14 residues. V was clipped by 5 bases and J by 5 bases; unmatched bases: 6. The CDR3 sequence: CASRTGGPLETQYF. CDR3 nucleotides: TGCGCCAGCAGGACAGGGGGCCCGTTGGAGACCCAGTACTTC.

The genes are TRBV7-9 and TRBJ2-1; D uncertain. This CDR3 region has 13 residues. Germline CDR1 reads SEHNR; CDR2 reads FQNEAQ (reference sequence). The ends were cut back, 1 base at V and 6 bases at J, with 7 bases in the middle. The CDR3 region is CASSLGLLNEQFF. As DNA, the CDR3 is TGTGCCAGCAGCTTAGGACTCCTCAATGAGCAGTTCTTC.

The table lists this clonotype with a few counts. This chain joins TRBV29-1 and TRBJ2-3; no clear D. The V and J ends lost 0 bases and 2 bases respectively, with 3 bases between them. This CDR3 has 12 amino acids. Germline V gene lookup returns CDR1 SQVTM and CDR2 ANQGSEA. The CDR3 DNA reads as TGCAGCGTTGAAGAGTCCACAGATACGCAGTATTTT. The encoded protein is CSVEESTDTQYF.

J is TRBJ2-7 and V is TRBV7-9; D perhaps matches TRBD1 (5 bases). The CDR3 is 12 amino acids. CDR1 is SEHNR, CDR2 FQNEAQ, per germline (reference sequence). Trimming took off 5 bases at V and 4 bases at J, with 9 bases between the two ends. The DNA of the CDR3 is TGTGCCAGCAGCATGCAGGGTTACGAGCAGTACGTC. Translated: CASSMQGYEQYV.

The chain joins TRBV6-6 to TRBJ2-1, with D possibly matching TRBD1 (5 bases). Trimming removed 0 bases at V and 7 bases at J, with 13 bases between. In germline, CDR1 is MNHNY, CDR2 SVGAGI (reference sequence). The CDR3 runs 15 residues. The DNA of the CDR3 is TGTGCCAGCAGTTACTCGGCAGGGATAGGGAATGAGCAGTTCTTC. This translates into CASSYSAGIGNEQFF.

DNA for the CDR3: TGTGCCAGCAGTTACTTTCCGGGACGGGGGGATACGCAGTATTTT. Translation gives CASSYFPGRGDTQYF. This chain links TRBV6-5 with TRBJ2-3; tentatively, D is TRBD2 (6 bases). CDR3 length equals 15 residues. The V end lost 1 base, the J end lost 6 bases, and 14 bases lay between the germline ends. CDR1 MNHEY and CDR2 SVGAGI come from the germline V gene.

In its sample, this clonotype was seen a few times. The rearrangement uses TRBV11-2 and TRBJ2-7, with a tentative D call TRBD2 (6 bases). The CDR3 runs 15 residues. Germline V lookup: CDR1 SGHAT, CDR2 FQNNGV. V dropped 0 bases and J dropped 5 bases, with 14 bases sitting between them. The CDR3 spells CASSLERAGSHEQYF. The DNA for the CDR3 is TGTGCCAGCAGCTTAGAGAGGGCGGGGAGCCACGAGCAGTACTTC.

The chain is built from TRBV11-2 and TRBJ1-2; 10 bases agree with TRBD1. The CDR3 runs to 18 residues. J gave up 4 bases and V 4 bases, and 15 bases lay outside the gene matches. Germline V gene data show CDR1 as SGHAT and CDR2 as FQNNGV. CDR3 in amino acids: CASSSYRGRDRGGYGYTF. CDR3 in DNA: TGTGCCAGCAGCTCTTACCGGGGCCGGGACAGGGGCGGCTATGGCTACACCTTC.

This clonotype was seen more than once but under ten times. V and J are TRBV2 and TRBJ1-2; D is uncertain. This CDR3 has 13 amino acids. CDR1 is SNHLY and CDR2 is FYNNEI in the germline V gene. V was shortened by 4 bases and J by 6 bases, with 12 bases between the two germline ends. The CDR3 reads CASSVVQLHGYTF. CDR3 nucleotide sequence: TGTGCCAGCAGTGTAGTACAGCTCCATGGCTACACCTTC.

This clonotype was detected a few times. This rearrangement joins TRBV6-5 to TRBJ1-6, with TRBD1 as a possible D gene (5 bases). The CDR3 is made up of 14 amino acids. V lost 3 bases, J lost 8 bases, and 11 bases lay in between. Germline values: CDR1 MNHEY, CDR2 SVGAGI. The CDR3 loop is CASSYSREYSPLHF. CDR3 DNA sequence: TGTGCCAGCAGTTATAGCAGGGAGTATTCACCCCTCCACTTT.